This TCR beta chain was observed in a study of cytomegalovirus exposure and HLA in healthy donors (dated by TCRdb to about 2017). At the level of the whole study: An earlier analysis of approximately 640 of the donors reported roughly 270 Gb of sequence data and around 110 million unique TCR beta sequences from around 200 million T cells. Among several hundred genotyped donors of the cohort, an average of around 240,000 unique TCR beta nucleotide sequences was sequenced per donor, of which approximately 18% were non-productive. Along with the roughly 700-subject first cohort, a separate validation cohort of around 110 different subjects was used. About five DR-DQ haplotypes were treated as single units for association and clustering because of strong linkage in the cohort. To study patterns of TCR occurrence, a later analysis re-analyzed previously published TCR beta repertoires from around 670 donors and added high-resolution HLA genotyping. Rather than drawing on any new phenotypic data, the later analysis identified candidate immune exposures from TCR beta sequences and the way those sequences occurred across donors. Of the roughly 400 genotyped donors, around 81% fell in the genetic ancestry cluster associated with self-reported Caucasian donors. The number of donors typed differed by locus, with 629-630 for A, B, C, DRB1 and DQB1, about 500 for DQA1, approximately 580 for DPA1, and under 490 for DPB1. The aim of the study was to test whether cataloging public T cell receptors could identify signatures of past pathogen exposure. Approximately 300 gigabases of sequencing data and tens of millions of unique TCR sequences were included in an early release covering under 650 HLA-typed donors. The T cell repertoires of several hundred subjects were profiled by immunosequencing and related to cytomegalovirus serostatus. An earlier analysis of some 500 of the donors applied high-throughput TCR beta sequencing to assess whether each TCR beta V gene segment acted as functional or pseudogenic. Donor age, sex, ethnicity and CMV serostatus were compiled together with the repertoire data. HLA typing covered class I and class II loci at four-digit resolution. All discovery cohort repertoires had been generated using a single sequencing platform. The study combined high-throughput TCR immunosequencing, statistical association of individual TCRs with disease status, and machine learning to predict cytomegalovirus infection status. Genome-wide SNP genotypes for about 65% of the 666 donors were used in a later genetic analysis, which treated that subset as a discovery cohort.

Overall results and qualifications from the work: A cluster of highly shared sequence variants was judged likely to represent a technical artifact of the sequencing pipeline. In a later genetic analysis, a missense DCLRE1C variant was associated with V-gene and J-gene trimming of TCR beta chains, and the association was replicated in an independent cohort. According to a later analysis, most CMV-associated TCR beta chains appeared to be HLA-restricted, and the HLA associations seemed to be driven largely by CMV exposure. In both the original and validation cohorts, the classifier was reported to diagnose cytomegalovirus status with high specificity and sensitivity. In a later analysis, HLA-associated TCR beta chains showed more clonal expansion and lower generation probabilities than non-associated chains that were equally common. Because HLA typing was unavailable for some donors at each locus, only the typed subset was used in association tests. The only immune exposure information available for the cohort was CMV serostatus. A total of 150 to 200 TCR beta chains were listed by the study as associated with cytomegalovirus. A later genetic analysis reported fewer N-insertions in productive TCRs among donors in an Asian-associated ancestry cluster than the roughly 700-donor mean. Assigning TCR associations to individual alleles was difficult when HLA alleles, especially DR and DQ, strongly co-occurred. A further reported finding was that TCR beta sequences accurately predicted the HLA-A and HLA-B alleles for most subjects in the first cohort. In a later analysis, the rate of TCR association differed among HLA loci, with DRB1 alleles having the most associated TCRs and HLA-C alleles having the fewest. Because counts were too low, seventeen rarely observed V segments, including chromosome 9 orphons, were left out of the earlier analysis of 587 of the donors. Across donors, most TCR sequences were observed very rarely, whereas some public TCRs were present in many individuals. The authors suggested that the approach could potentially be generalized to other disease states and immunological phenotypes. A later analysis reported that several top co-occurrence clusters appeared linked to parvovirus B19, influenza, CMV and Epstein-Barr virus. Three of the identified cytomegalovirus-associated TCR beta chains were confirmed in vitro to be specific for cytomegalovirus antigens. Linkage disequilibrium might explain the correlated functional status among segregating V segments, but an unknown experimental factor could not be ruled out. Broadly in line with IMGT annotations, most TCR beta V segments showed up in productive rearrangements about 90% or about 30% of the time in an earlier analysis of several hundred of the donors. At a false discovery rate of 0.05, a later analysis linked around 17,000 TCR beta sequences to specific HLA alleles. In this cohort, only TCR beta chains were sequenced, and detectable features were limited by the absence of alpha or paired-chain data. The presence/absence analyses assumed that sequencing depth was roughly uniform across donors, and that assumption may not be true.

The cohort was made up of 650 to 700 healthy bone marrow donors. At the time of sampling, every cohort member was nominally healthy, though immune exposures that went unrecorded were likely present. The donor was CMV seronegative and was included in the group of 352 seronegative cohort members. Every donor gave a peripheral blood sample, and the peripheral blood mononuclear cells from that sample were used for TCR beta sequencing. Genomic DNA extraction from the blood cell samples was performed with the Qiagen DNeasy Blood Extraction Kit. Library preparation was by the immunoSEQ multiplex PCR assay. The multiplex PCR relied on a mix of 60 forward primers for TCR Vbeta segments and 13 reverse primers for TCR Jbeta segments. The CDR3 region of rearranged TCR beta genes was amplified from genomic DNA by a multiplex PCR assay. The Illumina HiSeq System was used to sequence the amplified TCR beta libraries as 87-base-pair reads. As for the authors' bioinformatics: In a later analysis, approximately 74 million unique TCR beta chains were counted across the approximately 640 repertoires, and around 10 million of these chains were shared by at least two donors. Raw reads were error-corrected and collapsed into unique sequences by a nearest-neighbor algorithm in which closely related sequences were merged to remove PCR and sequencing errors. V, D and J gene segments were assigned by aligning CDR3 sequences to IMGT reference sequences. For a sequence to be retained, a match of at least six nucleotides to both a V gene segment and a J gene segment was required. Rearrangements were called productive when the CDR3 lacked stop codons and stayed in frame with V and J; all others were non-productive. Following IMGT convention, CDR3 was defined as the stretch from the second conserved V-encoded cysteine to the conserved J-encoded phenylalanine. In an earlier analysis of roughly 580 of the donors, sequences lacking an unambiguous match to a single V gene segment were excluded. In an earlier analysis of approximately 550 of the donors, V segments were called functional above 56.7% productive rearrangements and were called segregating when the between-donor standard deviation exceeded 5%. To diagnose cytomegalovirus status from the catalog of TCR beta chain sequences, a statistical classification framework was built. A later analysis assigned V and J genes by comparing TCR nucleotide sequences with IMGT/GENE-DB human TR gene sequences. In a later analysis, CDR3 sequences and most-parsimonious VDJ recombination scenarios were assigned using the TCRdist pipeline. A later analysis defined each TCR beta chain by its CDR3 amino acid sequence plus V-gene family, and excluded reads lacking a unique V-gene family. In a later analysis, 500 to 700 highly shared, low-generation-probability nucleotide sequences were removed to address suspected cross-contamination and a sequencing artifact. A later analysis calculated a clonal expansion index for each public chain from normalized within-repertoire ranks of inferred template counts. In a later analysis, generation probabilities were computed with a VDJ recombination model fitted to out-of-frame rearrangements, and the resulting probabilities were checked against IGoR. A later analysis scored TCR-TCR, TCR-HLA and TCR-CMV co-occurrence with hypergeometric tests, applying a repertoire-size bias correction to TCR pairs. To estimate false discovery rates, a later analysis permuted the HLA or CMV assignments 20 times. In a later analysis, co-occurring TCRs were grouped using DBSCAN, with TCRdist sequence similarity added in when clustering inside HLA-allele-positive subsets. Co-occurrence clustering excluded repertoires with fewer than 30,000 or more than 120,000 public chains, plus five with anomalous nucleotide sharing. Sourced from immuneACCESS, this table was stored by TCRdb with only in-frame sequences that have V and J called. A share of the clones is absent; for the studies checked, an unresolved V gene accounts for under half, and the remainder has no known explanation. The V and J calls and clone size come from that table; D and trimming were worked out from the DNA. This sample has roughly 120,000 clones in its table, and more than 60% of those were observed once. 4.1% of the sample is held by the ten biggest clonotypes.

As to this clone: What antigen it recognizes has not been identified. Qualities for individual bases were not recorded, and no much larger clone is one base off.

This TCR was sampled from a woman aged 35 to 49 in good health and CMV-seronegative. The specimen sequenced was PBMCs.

The nucleotide sequence is given as TGTGCCAGCAGTGACGGCGGGTATCAGCCCCAGCATTTT. Translated, this is CASSDGGYQPQHF. The rearrangement combines TRBV2 with TRBJ1-5; the D gene cannot be resolved reliably. V is shortened by 3 bases, J by 5 bases, and the region joining them spans 8 bases. Counted from cysteine to phenylalanine, this CDR3 has 13 amino acids. The retained sequence is limited to the CDR3, 39 bases, with the frame set at the first base. The germline V gene encodes CDR1 SNHLY and CDR2 FYNNEI. Outside the CDR3, residues come from the reference TRBV2 and TRBJ1-5 proteins, so the full variable domain is: EPEVTQTPSHQVTQMGQEVILRCVPISNHLYFYWYRQILGQKVEFLVSFYNNEISEKSEIFDDQFSVERPDGSNFTLKIRSTKLEDSAMYFCASSDGGYQPQHFGDGTRLSIL.